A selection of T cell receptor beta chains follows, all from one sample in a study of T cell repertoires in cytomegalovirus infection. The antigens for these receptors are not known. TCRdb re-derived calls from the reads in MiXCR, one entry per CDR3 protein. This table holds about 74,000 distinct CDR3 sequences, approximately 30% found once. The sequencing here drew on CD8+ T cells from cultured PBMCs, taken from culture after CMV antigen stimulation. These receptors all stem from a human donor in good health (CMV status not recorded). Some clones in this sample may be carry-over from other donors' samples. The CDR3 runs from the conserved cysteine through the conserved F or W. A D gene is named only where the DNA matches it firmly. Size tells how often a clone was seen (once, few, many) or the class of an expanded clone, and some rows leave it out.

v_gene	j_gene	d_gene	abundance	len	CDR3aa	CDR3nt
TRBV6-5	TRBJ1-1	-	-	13	CASKRRGITEAFF	TGTGCCAGCAAGCGGAGGGGGATAACTGAAGCTTTCTTT
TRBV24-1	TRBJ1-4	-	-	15	CATSDPDSQGEKLFF	TGTGCCACCAGTGATCCCGACAGCCAGGGCGAAAAACTGTTTTTT
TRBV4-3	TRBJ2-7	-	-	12	CASSQDLQEQYF	TGCGCCAGCAGCCAAGATTTGCAGGAGCAGTACTTC
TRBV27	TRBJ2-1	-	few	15	CASSSPGSIGNEQFF	TGTGCCAGCAGTTCACCGGGATCAATAGGCAATGAGCAGTTCTTC
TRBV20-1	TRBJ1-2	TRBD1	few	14	CSAPMDRVDYGYTF	TGCAGTGCTCCAATGGACAGGGTGGACTATGGCTACACCTTC
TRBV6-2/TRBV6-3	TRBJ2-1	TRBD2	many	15	CASRPGTSSYNEQFF	TGTGCCAGCAGGCCGGGGACTAGCTCCTACAATGAGCAGTTCTTC
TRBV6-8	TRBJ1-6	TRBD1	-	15	CASSMTGGFNSPLHF	TGTGCCAGCAGTATGACAGGGGGTTTCAATTCACCCCTCCACTTT
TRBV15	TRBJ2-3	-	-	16	CATSEGGATSTDTQYF	TGTGCCACCAGCGAGGGGGGAGCTACTAGCACAGATACGCAGTATTTT
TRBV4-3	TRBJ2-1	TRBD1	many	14	CASSQRQGDNEQFF	TGCGCCAGCAGCCAACGTCAGGGGGACAATGAGCAGTTCTTC
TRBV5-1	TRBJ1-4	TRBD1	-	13	CASSQGAHEKLFF	TGCGCCAGCAGCCAGGGGGCTCATGAAAAACTGTTTTTT
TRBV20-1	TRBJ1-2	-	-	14	CSAERTGTISGYTF	TGCAGTGCCGAACGGACGGGGACCATCTCTGGCTACACCTTC
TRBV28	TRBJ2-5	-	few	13	CASSLYRQETQYF	TGTGCCAGCAGTTTATACAGGCAAGAGACCCAGTACTTC
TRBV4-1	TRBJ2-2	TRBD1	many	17	CASSPLGAGGNTGELFF	TGCGCCAGCAGCCCTCTAGGGGCAGGGGGGAACACCGGGGAGCTGTTTTTT
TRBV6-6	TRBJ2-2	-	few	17	CASIGFAETSNTGELFF	TGTGCCAGCATTGGGTTTGCCGAGACCTCAAACACCGGGGAGCTGTTTTTT
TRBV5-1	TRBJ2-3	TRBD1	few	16	CASSLETGKWADTQYF	TGCGCCAGCAGCTTGGAGACAGGGAAATGGGCAGATACGCAGTATTTT
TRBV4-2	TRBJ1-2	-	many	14	CASTPDASAYGYTF	TGTGCCAGCACCCCGGACGCTTCCGCCTATGGCTACACCTTC
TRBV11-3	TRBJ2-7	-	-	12	CANSSGSYEQYF	TGTGCCAACAGCTCCGGTTCCTACGAGCAGTACTTC
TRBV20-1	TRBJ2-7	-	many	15	CSAVPPGRETHEQYF	TGCAGTGCTGTCCCACCGGGACGAGAGACCCACGAGCAGTACTTC
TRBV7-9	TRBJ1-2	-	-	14	CASSLGVGDYGYTF	TGTGCCAGCAGCTTAGGAGTCGGGGACTATGGCTACACCTTC
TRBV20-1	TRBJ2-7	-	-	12	CSAPGRSYEQYF	TGCAGTGCCCCTGGCAGGAGCTACGAGCAGTACTTC
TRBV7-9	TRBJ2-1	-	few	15	CASSPFRGAYNEQFF	TGTGCCAGCAGCCCCTTCAGGGGAGCCTACAATGAGCAGTTCTTC